This T cell receptor beta chain was sequenced during a study of blood T cell repertoires in COVID-19. Study information: PBMCs, B-cell-depleted T cells, or T cells were the source of the cDNA or gDNA that made up the material.

Per the original data handling: Estimated nucleated cell counts came from reference gene primer amplification. Here immunoSEQ multiplex PCR was the method, and the copy in TCRdb shows in-frame clones only, minus some. Clone size and V and J calls were adopted from that table, with D and trimming inferred from the DNA. The sample has about 140,000 clones, roughly 90% seen once. CDR3 length: 15 amino acids. The germline CDR1 and CDR2 sequences are SGHRS and YFSETQ. J was trimmed by 3 bases and V by 3 bases; bases with no gene match: 7. This TCR was sampled from a man in his fifties or sixties with active or convalescent COVID-19. Sequencing was done on a sample of peripheral blood. The genes are TRBV5-1 and TRBJ2-3, with 7 bases matching TRBD1. The CDR3: CASSSATGITDTQYF. As DNA, the CDR3 is TGCGCCAGCAGCTCCGCGACAGGGATAACAGATACGCAGTATTTT.